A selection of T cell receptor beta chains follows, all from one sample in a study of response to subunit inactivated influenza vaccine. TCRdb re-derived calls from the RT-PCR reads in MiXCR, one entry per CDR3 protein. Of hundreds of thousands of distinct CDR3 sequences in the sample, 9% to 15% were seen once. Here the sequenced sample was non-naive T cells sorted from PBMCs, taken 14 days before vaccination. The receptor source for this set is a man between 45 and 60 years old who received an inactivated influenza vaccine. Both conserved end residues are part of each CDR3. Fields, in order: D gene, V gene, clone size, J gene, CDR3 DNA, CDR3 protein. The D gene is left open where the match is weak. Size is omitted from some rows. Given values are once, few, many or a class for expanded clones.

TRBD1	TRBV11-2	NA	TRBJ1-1	TGTGCCAGCAGACAAGGACAGGGAAAATTTCTTGAAGCTTTCTTT	CASRQGQGKFLEAFF
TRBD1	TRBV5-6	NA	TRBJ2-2	TGTGCCAGCAGCTTGGAACAGGGGATCGGGGAGCTGTTTTTT	CASSLEQGIGELFF
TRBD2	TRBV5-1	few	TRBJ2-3	TGCGCCAGCAGCTTTGCGGGAGCGACAGATACGCAGTATTTT	CASSFAGATDTQYF
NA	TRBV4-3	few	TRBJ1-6	TGCGCCAGCAGCCAAGTGGGGCATTCACCCCTCCACTTT	CASSQVGHSPLHF
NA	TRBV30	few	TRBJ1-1	TGTGCCTGGAGGGGGGACGGCCCACACACTGAAGCTTTCTTT	CAWRGDGPHTEAFF
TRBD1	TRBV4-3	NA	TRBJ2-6	TGCGCCAGCAGCATGGACAGGGGAACCTCTGGGGCCAACGTCCTGACTTTC	CASSMDRGTSGANVLTF
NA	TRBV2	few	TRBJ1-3	TGTGCCAGCAGTGAATTGTACAGTATCGGTGGAAACACCATATATTTT	CASSELYSIGGNTIYF
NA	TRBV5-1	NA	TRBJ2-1	TGCGCCAGCAGCTCGTCGGGGCGGAACTCCTACAATGAGCAGTTCTTC	CASSSSGRNSYNEQFF
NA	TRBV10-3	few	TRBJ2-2	TGTGCCATCAGTGAAGGGCCCGGGGAGCTGTTTTTT	CAISEGPGELFF
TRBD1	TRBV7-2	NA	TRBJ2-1	TGTGCCAGCAGCTTTCAGGGGGTAGGTCGCTACAATGAGCAGTTCTTC	CASSFQGVGRYNEQFF
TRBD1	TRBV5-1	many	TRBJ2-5	TGCGCCAGCAGCCCTGGACAGGGGCGGGAGACCCAGTACTTC	CASSPGQGRETQYF
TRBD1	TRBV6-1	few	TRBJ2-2	TGTGCCAGCAGTCGACAGGGGGGTAACACCGGGGAGCTGTTTTTT	CASSRQGGNTGELFF
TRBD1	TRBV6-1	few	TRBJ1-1	TGTGCCAGCAGTGGGAGGGACAGGGGTAGGGTAAACACTGAAGCTTTCTTT	CASSGRDRGRVNTEAFF
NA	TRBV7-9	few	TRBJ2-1	TGTGCCAGCAGCCTCGGGACCTACGATGAGCAGTTCTTC	CASSLGTYDEQFF
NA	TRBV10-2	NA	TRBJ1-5	TGCGCCACCTCATCGGACGGCTTCAATCAGCCCCAGCATTTT	CATSSDGFNQPQHF
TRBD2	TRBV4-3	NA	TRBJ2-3	TGCGCCAGCAGCCAAGAAGGGACTAGCGGGGGATCCACAGATACGCAGTATTTT	CASSQEGTSGGSTDTQYF
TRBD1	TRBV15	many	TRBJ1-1	TGTGCCACCAGCAAGAGCCCAGGGGGATGGGACACTGAAGCTTTCTTT	CATSKSPGGWDTEAFF
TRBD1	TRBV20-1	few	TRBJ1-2	TGCAGTGCTAAACAGGGGGTAGGTGGCTACACCTTC	CSAKQGVGGYTF
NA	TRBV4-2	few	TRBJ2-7	TGTGCCAGCAGCCAAGGAAGCGGCTACGAGCAGTACTTC	CASSQGSGYEQYF
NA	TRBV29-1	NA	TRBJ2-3	TGCAGCGTTGGTGGTGTTAACACAGATACGCAGTATTTT	CSVGGVNTDTQYF
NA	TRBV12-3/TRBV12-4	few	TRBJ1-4	TGTGCCAGCAGTTTGGACCGGGGGGTCATTGGAAAACTGTTTTTT	CASSLDRGVIGKLFF
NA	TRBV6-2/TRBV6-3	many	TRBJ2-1	TGTGCCAGCAGTTACTGGGGGAGGTCGGATAATGAGCAGTTCTTC	CASSYWGRSDNEQFF